The TCR beta chain described here comes from a study of blood T cell repertoires in COVID-19 (dated by TCRdb to about 2020). Context from the whole study: The collaborator samples originated in the United States, Italy and Spain and spanned the acute and convalescent phases of COVID-19. Where available, HLA class I and class II types were taken from metadata supplied by the sample provider and were not determined by assay-based typing. The sample metadata nearly always contained a de-identified subject ID, COVID-19 status, age in years and sex. The repertoires were made available in a free public database intended to serve as a resource for research on the immune response to SARS-CoV-2. The samples were drawn from the first 160 participants of the ongoing ImmuneRACE study and from some 1,300 subjects provided by 6 global collaborators. The prospective study material was composed of cDNA or gDNA derived from T cells, B-cell-depleted T cells, or PBMCs. Subjects who had been exposed to COVID-19, were actively infected with it, or had recovered from it provided the deeply sampled blood TCRbeta repertoires that made up the dataset. What the research found in general, with its limitations: The quantity of clinical and demographic metadata differed by source and by participant and was supplied without curation.

The collaborating institutions used their own protocols to collect whole blood in K2EDTA tubes. For TCRbeta analysis, collaborators shipped samples as frozen whole blood, isolated PBMCs, or DNA extracted from either of those sample types. As regards this clone: Its target antigen remains unknown. There are no base qualities to consult, and no much larger clone falls within one base.

The immunoSEQ Assay, a bias-controlled multiplex PCR, was used to amplify TCRbeta CDR3 regions from genomic DNA. In the paper's pipeline: The number of nucleated cells in each sample was estimated from the amplification of reference gene primers within the assay. To quantify the absolute abundance of each unique TCRbeta CDR3 rearrangement, sequence reads were collapsed and filtered. For each sample, productive Simpson clonality was calculated as the square root of Simpson's diversity index across productive rearrangements. Drawn from immuneACCESS, this table holds only the in-frame rearrangements with V and J called that TCRdb kept. Clones are partly lost; checked studies trace under half to an unresolved V gene and leave the rest unexplained. That table supplies the V and J calls and clone size; D and trimming were determined from the DNA. The sample has tens of thousands of clones on record, about 87% of them singletons. The biggest ten clones account for about 6.4% of the sample.

Based on the germline V gene, the CDR1 and CDR2 sequences are SGHDT and YYEEEE. V is clipped by 4 bases and J by 3 bases, and the sequence between their germline boundaries is 7 bases long. The CDR3 spans 12 residues, from the cysteine through the phenylalanine. Only the CDR3 DNA stays, 36 bases, in frame from base 1. Here the chain combines TRBV5-6 and TRBJ1-2; the D gene is perhaps TRBD1, on 6 matching bases. This receptor was taken from a woman in her seventies with acute or convalescent COVID-19. Sequenced: peripheral blood. CDR3 sequence: CASSQGYYGYTF. The sequence in DNA is TGTGCCAGCAGCCAGGGGTACTATGGCTACACCTTC.